This T cell receptor beta chain stems from a study of blood T cell repertoires in COVID-19. This clone was picked up a small number of times. The V end lost 7 bases, the J end lost 1 base, and 19 bases lay between the germline ends. The CDR3 runs to 16 residues. The germline V gene has CDR1 SNHLY and CDR2 FYNNEI. The protocol was immunoSEQ multiplex PCR, while the TCRdb copy is restricted to in-frame clones and leaves out a portion. The profile shows about 130,000 clones, 86% of them singletons. The clonotype comes from a woman aged 45-60 years who had recovered from COVID-19. Material for sequencing was peripheral blood. V is TRBV2 and J is TRBJ1-1; the D gene is possibly TRBD1 (5 bases). DNA of the CDR3: TGTGCCAGCACCCCTGGGTTAGGCAGGGCGAACACTGAAGCTTTCTTT. Amino acids: CASTPGLGRANTEAFF.